This T cell receptor beta chain was found in a study of blood T cell repertoires in COVID-19. In the original workflow: By means of reference gene primer amplification, nucleated cell counts were estimated. Data came from immunoSEQ multiplex PCR; TCRdb stores just in-frame clones and leaves some out. D and trimming come from the DNA, and the V and J calls and clone size come from that table. This sample has some 370,000 clones, with roughly 86% found just once. Recruited during active infection, patients (from Seattle) were subsequently followed longitudinally. What was sequenced was peripheral blood. The receptor comes from a woman in her 30s with COVID-19, enrolled during active disease.

The CDR3 coding sequence is TGTGCCAGCAGCGTAGCCAGGGTGGATGGCTACACCTTC. Translating gives CASSVARVDGYTF. The V and J genes are TRBV9 and TRBJ1-2, with D possibly matching TRBD1 (5 bases). Germline V CDR1 and CDR2: SGDLS, YYNGEE. There are 13 residues in the CDR3. Deletions cut 0 bases from V and 6 bases from J, with 9 bases between. Combining the CDR3 with reference TRBV9 and TRBJ1-2 gives the whole variable domain DSGVTQTPKHLITATGQRVTLRCSPRSGDLSVYWYQQSLDQGLQFLIQYYNGEERAKGNILERFSAQQFPDLHSELNLSSLELGDSALYFCASSVARVDGYTFGSGTRLTVV.